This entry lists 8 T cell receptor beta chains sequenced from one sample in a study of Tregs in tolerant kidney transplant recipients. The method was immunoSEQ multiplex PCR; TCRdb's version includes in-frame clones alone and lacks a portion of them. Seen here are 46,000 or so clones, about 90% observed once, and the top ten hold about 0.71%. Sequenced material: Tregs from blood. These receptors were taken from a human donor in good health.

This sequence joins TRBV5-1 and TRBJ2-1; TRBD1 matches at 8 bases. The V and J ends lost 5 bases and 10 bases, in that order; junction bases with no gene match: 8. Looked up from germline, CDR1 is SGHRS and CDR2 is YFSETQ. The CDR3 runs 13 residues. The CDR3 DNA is TGCGCCAGCAGGGTCGGACAGGGCAACGAGCAGTTCTTC. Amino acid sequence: CASRVGQGNEQFF. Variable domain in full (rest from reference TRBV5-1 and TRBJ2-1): KAGVTQTPRYLIKTRGQQVTLSCSPISGHRSVSWYQQTPGQGLQFLFEYFSETQRNKGNFPGRFSGRQFSNSRSEMNVSTLELGDSALYLCASRVGQGNEQFFGPGTRLTVL.

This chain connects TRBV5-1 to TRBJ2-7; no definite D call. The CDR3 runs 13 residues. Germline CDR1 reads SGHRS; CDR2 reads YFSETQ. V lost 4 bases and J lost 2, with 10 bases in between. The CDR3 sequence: CASSRGIPYEQYF. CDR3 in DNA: TGCGCCAGCAGCCGTGGGATCCCCTACGAGCAGTACTTC. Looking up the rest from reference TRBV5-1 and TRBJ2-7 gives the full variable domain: KAGVTQTPRYLIKTRGQQVTLSCSPISGHRSVSWYQQTPGQGLQFLFEYFSETQRNKGNFPGRFSGRQFSNSRSEMNVSTLELGDSALYLCASSRGIPYEQYFGPGTRLTVT.

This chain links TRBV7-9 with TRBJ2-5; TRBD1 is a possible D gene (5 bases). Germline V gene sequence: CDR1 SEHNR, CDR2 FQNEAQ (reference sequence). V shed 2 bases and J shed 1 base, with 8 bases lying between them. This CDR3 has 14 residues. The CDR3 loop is CASSLQGFQETQYF. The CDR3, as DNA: TGTGCCAGCAGCTTACAGGGATTCCAAGAGACCCAGTACTTC.

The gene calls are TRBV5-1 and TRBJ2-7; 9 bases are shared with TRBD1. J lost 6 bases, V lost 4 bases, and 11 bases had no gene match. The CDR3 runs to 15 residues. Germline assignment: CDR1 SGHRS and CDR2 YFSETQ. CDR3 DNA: TGCGCCAGCAGCAAGGCCGGACAGGGGATAGGCGAGCAGTACTTC. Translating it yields CASSKAGQGIGEQYF.

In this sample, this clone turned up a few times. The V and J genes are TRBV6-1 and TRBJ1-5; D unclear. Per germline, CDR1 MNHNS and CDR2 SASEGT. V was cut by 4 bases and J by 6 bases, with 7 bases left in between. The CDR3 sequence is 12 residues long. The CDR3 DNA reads TGTGCCAGCAGTGTTGGGCTTCAGCCCCAGCATTTT. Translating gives CASSVGLQPQHF.

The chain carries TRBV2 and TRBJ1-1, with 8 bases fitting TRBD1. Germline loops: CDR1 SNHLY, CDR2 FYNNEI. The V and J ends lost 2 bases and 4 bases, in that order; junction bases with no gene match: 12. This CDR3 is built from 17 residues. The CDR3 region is CASSERAGGPRPTEAFF. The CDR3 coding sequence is TGTGCCAGCAGTGAAAGGGCAGGGGGCCCCCGTCCCACTGAAGCTTTCTTT.

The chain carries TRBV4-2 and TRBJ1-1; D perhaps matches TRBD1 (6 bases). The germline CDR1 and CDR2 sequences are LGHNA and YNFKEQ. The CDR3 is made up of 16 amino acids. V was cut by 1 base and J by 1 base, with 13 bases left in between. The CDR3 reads CASSQGFTRGNTEAFF. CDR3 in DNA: TGTGCCAGCAGCCAAGGGTTCACCAGGGGGAACACTGAAGCTTTCTTT.

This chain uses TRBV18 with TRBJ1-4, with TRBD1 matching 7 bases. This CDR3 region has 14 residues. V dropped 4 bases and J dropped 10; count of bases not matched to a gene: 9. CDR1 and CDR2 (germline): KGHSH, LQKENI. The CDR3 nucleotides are TGTGCCAGCTCACTACGACAGGGTACTGGAAAACTGTTTTTT. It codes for CASSLRQGTGKLFF.